The 32 T cell receptor beta chains below all came from one sample that was sequenced in a study of OX40 agonist ivuxolimab in advanced cancers. Produced via immunoSEQ multiplex PCR; TCRdb's table is partial and in-frame only. Counted here are 60,000 or so clones, 86% occurring once; the ten biggest clones make up approximately 1%. The sample consisted of CD4+ or CD8+ T cells sorted from blood, taken in a trial of the OX40 agonist ivuxolimab. Receptors originate from an adult with an advanced solid tumor such as melanoma, head and neck, liver or kidney cancer.

This clone was seen a single time. The chain uses TRBV14 and TRBJ1-1; 7 bases align to TRBD1. The CDR3 loop spans 14 amino acids. Germline CDR1 is SGHDN and CDR2 is FVKESK. The V gene end was trimmed by 3 bases and the J gene end by 5 bases; junction bases not matched to a gene: 6. The CDR3 loop reads CASSQRGRPTEAFF. The CDR3 coding sequence is TGTGCCAGCAGCCAGAGGGGGCGGCCGACTGAAGCTTTCTTT.

The chain is built from TRBV5-1 and TRBJ1-1; D is unclear. Germline CDR1 is SGHRS and CDR2 is YFSETQ. This CDR3 is 14 amino acids long. V was cut by 0 bases and J by 0 bases, with 6 bases left in between. CDR3 amino acids: CASSLVQMNTEAFF. CDR3 bases: TGCGCCAGCAGCTTGGTTCAAATGAACACTGAAGCTTTCTTT.

This rearrangement joins TRBV6-4 to TRBJ1-2; D gene unclear. The V end lost 2 bases, the J end lost 7 bases, and 17 bases lay between the germline ends. CDR3 length equals 15 residues. Germline lookup yields CDR1 MRHNA and CDR2 SNTAGT. As DNA, the CDR3 is TGTGCCAGCAGTGACCCCCAGGCAGTGCCGCGTGGCTACACCTTC. The encoded protein is CASSDPQAVPRGYTF.

This clone occurred a few times. The chain combines TRBV7-9 with TRBJ2-1; TRBD2 is a possible D gene (5 bases). Trimming pared 5 bases from V and 5 bases from J, leaving 13 bases between. Germline V gene data show CDR1 as SEHNR and CDR2 as FQNEAQ (reference sequence). This CDR3 has 14 amino acids. The CDR3 is CASSPRGGDNEQFF. In nucleotides, the CDR3 is TGTGCCAGCAGCCCCCGGGGTGGCGACAATGAGCAGTTCTTC.

The V and J genes are TRBV6-1 and TRBJ1-2; TRBD1 is a possible D gene (5 bases). In germline, CDR1 is MNHNS, CDR2 SASEGT. The V end lost 6 bases, the J end lost 5 bases, and 16 bases lay between the germline ends. The CDR3 sequence is 14 residues long. The chain's CDR3 is CASRTGTLGYGYTF. The CDR3 DNA reads TGTGCCAGCAGGACCGGGACGCTCGGGTATGGCTACACCTTC.

This sequence joins TRBV6-1 and TRBJ2-1; D is undetermined. The CDR3 spans 11 residues. Germline loops: CDR1 MNHNS, CDR2 SASEGT. Trimming cost V 6 bases and J 4 bases, with 4 bases left between them. Here the CDR3 reads CASSNYNEQFF. CDR3 sequence (DNA): TGTGCCAGCAGCAATTACAATGAGCAGTTCTTC.

This clone showed up just a few times. V gene TRBV4-1 combines with J gene TRBJ1-6; possibly TRBD1 for D (5 bases). Deletions cut 3 bases from V and 8 bases from J, with 17 bases between. The germline gives CDR1 MGHRA, CDR2 YSYEKL. The CDR3 loop spans 16 amino acids. The CDR3 bases are TGCGCCAGCAGCCAGGGAGAGGGGATTAGGGATTCACCCCTCCACTTT. It is translated as CASSQGEGIRDSPLHF.

The chain has TRBV7-2 and TRBJ1-5, with TRBD1 as a possible D gene (5 bases). The V gene lost 5 bases and the J gene lost 4 bases, with 18 bases spanning the gap. Germline V gene lookup returns CDR1 SGHTA and CDR2 FQGNSA. The CDR3 covers 16 residues. The CDR3 DNA reads TGTGCCAGCAGCCTTATGGCAGGGACGAGGAATCAGCCCCAGCATTTT. Protein sequence: CASSLMAGTRNQPQHF.

The V and J genes are TRBV9 and TRBJ2-3, with 7 bases identical to TRBD2. The germline gives CDR1 SGDLS, CDR2 YYNGEE. J was trimmed by 8 bases and V by 0 bases; bases with no gene match: 9. The length of the CDR3 is 15 residues. The CDR3 sequence is CASSVAAGQIATQYF. In DNA, the CDR3 is TGTGCCAGCAGCGTAGCAGCGGGGCAGATTGCTACGCAGTATTTT.

This chain links TRBV18 with TRBJ2-7, with TRBD2 identical over 8 bases. Germline CDR1 reads KGHSH; CDR2 reads LQKENI. The V and J ends lost 6 bases and 6 bases, in that order; junction bases with no gene match: 19. This CDR3 comprises 17 residues. In DNA, the CDR3 is TGTGCCAGCTCGCCGAACTCTCGGGGGGGGCACTCGGCCGAGCAGTACTTC. Its protein product is CASSPNSRGGHSAEQYF.

The chain joins TRBV16 to TRBJ1-2; the match to TRBD1 covers 9 bases. Germline V CDR1 and CDR2: KGHSY, FQNENV. Germline trimming cut 5 bases from V and 4 bases from J; bases unmatched to any gene: 8. The length of the CDR3 is 15 residues. The CDR3 reads CASSSLQTGGYGYTF. CDR3 sequence (DNA): TGTGCCAGCAGCTCCCTTCAGACAGGGGGCTATGGCTACACCTTC.

V and J are TRBV11-2 and TRBJ1-3; no reliable D call. CDR3 size: 17 residues. V was shortened by 1 base and J by 0 bases, with 13 bases between the two germline ends. CDR1 and CDR2 (germline): SGHAT, FQNNGV. CDR3 amino acids: CASSLVTGGHSGNTIYF. The CDR3, as DNA: TGTGCCAGCAGCTTAGTTACGGGCGGTCACTCTGGAAACACCATATATTTT.

J is TRBJ1-2 and V is TRBV5-4; TRBD1 is a possible D gene (5 bases). The CDR3 covers 14 residues. Per the germline V gene, CDR1 is SGHNT and CDR2 is YYREEE (reference sequence). Trimming removed 4 bases at V and 4 bases at J, with 14 bases between. This CDR3 is CASSPKQGGYGYTF. As DNA, the CDR3 is TGTGCCAGCAGCCCAAAGCAGGGTGGCTATGGCTACACCTTC.

CDR3 region: CASSLLPGQEMNTEAFF. CDR3 sequence (DNA): TGTGCCAGCAGCCTTCTCCCGGGACAGGAAATGAACACTGAAGCTTTCTTT. The chain combines TRBV11-1 with TRBJ1-1, with TRBD1 matching over 8 bases. Germline V gene sequence: CDR1 SGHAT, CDR2 FQDESV (reference sequence). The CDR3 runs 17 residues. With 5 bases clipped from V and 0 bases from J, the junction kept 11 bases outside the gene matches.

The chain combines TRBV29-1 with TRBJ1-1; 10 bases fit TRBD1. The V and J ends lost 6 bases and 1 base, in that order; junction bases with no gene match: 2. The CDR3 has 13 residues. Germline CDR1 and CDR2: SQVTM and ANQGSEA. CDR3 in amino acids: CSVRQGANTEAFF. CDR3 nucleotides: TGCAGCGTGCGACAGGGGGCGAACACTGAAGCTTTCTTT.

The chain carries TRBV4-2 and TRBJ1-1; D unclear. Trimming shortened V by 6 bases and J by 1 base, and 15 bases separated the two germline ends. The CDR3 runs 15 residues. Germline V gives CDR1 LGHNA, CDR2 YNFKEQ. Written as DNA, the CDR3 is TGTGCCAGCAGGCGGACCGACGGACGGAACACTGAAGCTTTCTTT. This translates into CASRRTDGRNTEAFF.

The genes are TRBV19 and TRBJ1-2; TRBD1 agrees at 8 bases. This CDR3 is 14 amino acids long. The germline gives CDR1 LNHDA, CDR2 SQIVND (reference sequence). Unmatched junction bases numbered 4, after V lost 5 bases and J lost 2 bases. The CDR3 nucleotides read TGTGCCAGTAGTGGCGACAGGGGCAACTATGGCTACACCTTC. This translates into CASSGDRGNYGYTF.

This chain uses TRBV18 with TRBJ1-1, with 7 bases fitting TRBD1. The J segment lost 4 bases and the V segment lost 6 bases, leaving 11 bases of the junction unmatched. Per germline, CDR1 KGHSH and CDR2 LQKENI. The CDR3 has 15 amino acids. CDR3: CASSTQGVEGTEAFF. The CDR3 DNA reads TGTGCCAGCTCCACCCAGGGGGTTGAGGGCACTGAAGCTTTCTTT.

The gene calls are TRBV25-1 and TRBJ1-6; TRBD1 is a possible D gene (6 bases). The CDR3 is 14 amino acids. V lost 6 bases and J 5 bases, leaving 11 bases between the germline ends. Looked up from germline, CDR1 is MGHDK and CDR2 is SYGVNS. The CDR3 nucleotides read TGTGCCAGCAGGGAGCAGGGGAATAATTCACCCCTCCACTTT. Translating it yields CASREQGNNSPLHF.

This clone has a single count. The chain employs TRBV10-3 and TRBJ2-7; weak D call: TRBD1 (6 bases). The CDR3 is made up of 12 amino acids. The germline gives CDR1 ENHRY, CDR2 SYGVKD. V was trimmed by 6 bases and J by 6 bases, leaving 12 bases between them. Here the CDR3 DNA reads TGTGCCATCAGGAGGACAGAAGGCGAGCAGTACTTC. Encoded protein: CAIRRTEGEQYF.

J is TRBJ1-2 and V is TRBV2; TRBD1 might be the D (5 bases). CDR1 and CDR2 (germline): SNHLY, FYNNEI. The CDR3 totals 13 residues. V was cut by 6 bases and J by 4 bases, with 12 bases left in between. CDR3 nucleotide sequence: TGTGCCAGCAGCCCCGGGACCCTCTATGGCTACACCTTC. Translation gives CASSPGTLYGYTF. The complete variable domain, with remaining parts taken from reference TRBV2 and TRBJ1-2, reads EPEVTQTPSHQVTQMGQEVILRCVPISNHLYFYWYRQILGQKVEFLVSFYNNEISEKSEIFDDQFSVERPDGSNFTLKIRSTKLEDSAMYFCASSPGTLYGYTFGSGTRLTVV.

The rearrangement joins TRBV7-3 to TRBJ1-1, with D unresolved. V was pared by 0 bases and J by 4 bases, with 9 bases between. The CDR3 contains 14 residues. Germline assignment: CDR1 SGHTA and CDR2 FQGTGA. The DNA for the CDR3 is TGTGCCAGCAGCTTAACGGGGTCAGGCACTGAAGCTTTCTTT. It encodes CASSLTGSGTEAFF.

V gene TRBV5-1 combines with J gene TRBJ1-6; D is unclear. The CDR3 runs 16 residues. The germline V and J ends were trimmed by 2 bases and 6 bases, with 15 bases remaining between them. Per germline, CDR1 SGHRS and CDR2 YFSETQ. CDR3 sequence reads: CASSFGSVRANSPLHF. CDR3 in DNA: TGCGCCAGCAGCTTCGGCAGTGTGAGAGCTAATTCACCCCTCCACTTT.

A few counts support this clone. This chain uses TRBV4-2 with TRBJ1-1, with TRBD1 identical over 9 bases. V shed 1 base, J shed 8 bases, and the junction held 5 bases outside the gene matches. This CDR3 spans 14 amino acids. The germline V gene has CDR1 LGHNA and CDR2 YNFKEQ. The DNA for the CDR3 is TGTGCCAGCAGCCAAGCCCCAACAGGGGGCGAAGCTTTCTTT. Translation: CASSQAPTGGEAFF.

This clone was found a few times. The J gene is TRBJ1-1, the V gene TRBV9, with a tentative D call TRBD1 (6 bases). Germline V gene sequence: CDR1 SGDLS, CDR2 YYNGEE. There are 13 residues in the CDR3. Trimming left V 3 bases short and J 3 bases short, with 9 bases between. DNA for the CDR3: TGTGCCAGCAGCGCTCGGACAGACACTGAAGCTTTCTTT. Amino acids: CASSARTDTEAFF.

The chain employs TRBV7-2 and TRBJ2-3; weak D call: TRBD2 (6 bases). V dropped 4 bases and J dropped 4 bases, with 15 bases sitting between them. The V gene's germline CDR1 is SGHTA and CDR2 FQGNSA. The CDR3 is 15 amino acids. CDR3 protein: CASSSVAAGSDTQYF. The DNA for the CDR3 is TGTGCCAGCAGCTCCGTAGCGGCCGGGTCAGATACGCAGTATTTT.

The chain employs TRBV11-2 and TRBJ2-3; weak D call: TRBD1 (5 bases). The germline CDR1 and CDR2 sequences are SGHAT and FQNNGV. This CDR3 contains 15 residues. V was cut by 2 bases and J by 0 bases, with 9 bases left in between. CDR3 residues: CASSLLAGSTDTQYF. CDR3 nucleotides: TGTGCCAGCAGCTTATTGGCAGGGAGCACAGATACGCAGTATTTT.

V usage is TRBV28 and J usage is TRBJ1-1; D may be TRBD1 (5 bases). This CDR3 is 13 amino acids long. Per germline, CDR1 MDHEN and CDR2 SYDVKM. With 2 bases removed from V and 4 bases from J, the gap between germline ends came to 8 bases. CDR3 region: CASSLEGRTEAFF. CDR3 nucleotides: TGTGCCAGCAGTTTAGAGGGACGCACTGAAGCTTTCTTT.

This rearrangement joins TRBV18 to TRBJ2-6; maybe TRBD2 (6 bases). The length of the CDR3 is 15 residues. The germline gives CDR1 KGHSH, CDR2 LQKENI. V dropped 3 bases and J dropped 0 bases, with 6 bases sitting between them. The CDR3 coding sequence is TGTGCCAGCTCACCCGGGAGCTCTGGGGCCAACGTCCTGACTTTC. Amino acids: CASSPGSSGANVLTF.

This clone showed up just a few times. The CDR3 bases are TGTGCCAGCAGCCAAGAATCATCCGGGGAGCTGTTTTTT. Amino acid sequence: CASSQESSGELFF. The genes are TRBV7-3 and TRBJ2-2; D not certain. CDR1 is SGHTA, CDR2 FQGTGA, per germline. This CDR3 spans 13 amino acids. The V and J ends lost 5 bases and 6 bases respectively, with 10 bases between them.

J is TRBJ2-1 and V is TRBV11-2; 10 bases fit TRBD2. V trimming: 4 bases; J trimming: 3 bases; junction bases outside the gene matches: 12. There are 18 residues in the CDR3. Germline CDR1 SGHAT, CDR2 FQNNGV. The CDR3 sequence is CASSSVVAGGPLYNEQFF. The CDR3 DNA sequence: TGTGCCAGCAGCTCCGTGGTAGCGGGGGGACCCCTCTACAATGAGCAGTTCTTC.

The J gene is TRBJ2-3, the V gene TRBV7-6, with no clear D. The V and J ends lost 1 base and 2 bases respectively, with 13 bases between them. This CDR3 is 16 amino acids long. Germline-derived CDR1 and CDR2 are SGHVS and FNYEAQ. CDR3 nucleotides: TGTGCCAGCAGCTTAGGGAGCACCCGGTCCACAGATACGCAGTATTTT. Residues: CASSLGSTRSTDTQYF.